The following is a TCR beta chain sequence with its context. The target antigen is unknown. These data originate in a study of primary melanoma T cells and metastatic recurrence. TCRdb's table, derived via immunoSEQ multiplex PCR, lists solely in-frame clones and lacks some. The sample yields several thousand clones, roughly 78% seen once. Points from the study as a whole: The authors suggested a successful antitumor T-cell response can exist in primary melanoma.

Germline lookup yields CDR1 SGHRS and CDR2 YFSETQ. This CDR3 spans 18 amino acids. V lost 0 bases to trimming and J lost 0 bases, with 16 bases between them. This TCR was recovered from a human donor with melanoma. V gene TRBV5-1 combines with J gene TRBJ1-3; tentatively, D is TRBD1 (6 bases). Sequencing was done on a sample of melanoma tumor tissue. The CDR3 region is CASSLAGGAGGSGNTIYF. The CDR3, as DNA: TGCGCCAGCAGCTTGGCCGGGGGGGCAGGCGGCTCTGGAAACACCATATATTTT.